This T cell receptor beta chain comes out of a study of OX40 agonist ivuxolimab in advanced cancers. Study details: The patients received ivuxolimab by intravenous route every 2 weeks at 0.01 to 10 mg/kg. Mean age approximately 66 years, range about 23 to 79; approximately 80% male. Findings and caveats of the study: CD8+ T cells showed, on average, more clonal expansion than CD4+ cells.

Clones were sequenced by immunoSEQ multiplex PCR, and TCRdb holds only the in-frame ones, with some missing. The sample consists of approximately 58,000 clones, around 80% of them appearing once. This clone has ten or more counts. Its antigen is still unknown. The clonotype comes from an adult with an advanced solid tumor such as melanoma, head and neck, liver or kidney cancer. The starting material was CD4+ or CD8+ T cells sorted from blood, obtained in a trial of the OX40 agonist ivuxolimab.

Here the CDR3 reads CASSSRTGDVQYF. CDR3 nucleotide sequence: TGTGCCAGCAGCTCGAGGACAGGTGATGTGCAGTACTTC. The chain links TRBV4-2 to TRBJ2-7; 7 bases are a match to TRBD1. J was trimmed by 9 bases and V by 5 bases; bases with no gene match: 10. The CDR3 contains 13 residues. CDR1 and CDR2 (germline): LGHNA, YNFKEQ.